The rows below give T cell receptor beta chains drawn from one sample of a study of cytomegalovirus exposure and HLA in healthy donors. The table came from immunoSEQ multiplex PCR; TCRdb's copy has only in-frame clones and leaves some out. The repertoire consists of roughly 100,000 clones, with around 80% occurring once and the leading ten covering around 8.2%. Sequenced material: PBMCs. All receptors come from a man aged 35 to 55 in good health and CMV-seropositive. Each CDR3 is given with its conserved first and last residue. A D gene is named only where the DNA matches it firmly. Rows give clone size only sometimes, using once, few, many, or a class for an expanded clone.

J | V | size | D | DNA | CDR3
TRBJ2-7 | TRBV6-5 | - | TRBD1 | TGTGCCAGCAGTTACGGGACAGGGGGCTACGAGCAGTACTTC | CASSYGTGGYEQYF
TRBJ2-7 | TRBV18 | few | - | TGTGCCAGCTCGCCTGGGCCGTCCTACGAGCAGTACTTC | CASSPGPSYEQYF
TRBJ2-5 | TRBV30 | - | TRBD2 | TGTGCCTGCGGGACTAGCGGGGCCCCCCAAGAGACCCAGTACTTC | CACGTSGAPQETQYF
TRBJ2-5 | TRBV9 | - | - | TGTGCCAGCAGCGTAGAAGGAAGCGGTTTAGAGACCCAGTACTTC | CASSVEGSGLETQYF
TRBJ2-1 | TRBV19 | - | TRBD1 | TGTGCCAGTAGTAGCGACAGGGGCAATGAGCAGTTCTTC | CASSSDRGNEQFF
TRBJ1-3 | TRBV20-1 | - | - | TGCAGTGTCTACTCTGGAAACACCATATATTTT | CSVYSGNTIYF
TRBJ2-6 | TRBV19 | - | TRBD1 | TGTGCCAGTAGTGGGGGACAGGCCCGCTCTGGGGCCAACGGCCTGACTTTC | CASSGGQARSGANGLTF
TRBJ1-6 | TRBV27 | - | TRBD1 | TGTGCCAGCAGTTTAATGGGACAGGGGGCTGGATCACCCCTCCACTTT | CASSLMGQGAGSPLHF
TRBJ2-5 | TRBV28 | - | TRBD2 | TGTGCCAGCATAACTTGGGAGCGGGGGGAGGGTGGGGAGACCCAGTACTTC | CASITWERGEGGETQYF
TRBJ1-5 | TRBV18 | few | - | TGTGCCAGCTCAACGGACAGAGATCAGCCCCAGCATTTT | CASSTDRDQPQHF
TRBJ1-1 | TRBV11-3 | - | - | TGTGCCAGCAGCTTAGAAAGTACAGGGAACACTGAAGCTTTCTTT | CASSLESTGNTEAFF
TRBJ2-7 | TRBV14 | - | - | TGTGCCAGCAGACCGGACACCTACTACGAGCAGTACTTC | CASRPDTYYEQYF
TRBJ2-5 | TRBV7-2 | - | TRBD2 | TGTGCCAGCAGCGGGCGAGGGACTAGCGGGAGGTCGGGGACCCAGTACTTC | CASSGRGTSGRSGTQYF
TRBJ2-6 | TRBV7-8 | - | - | TGTGCCAGCAGCTTAAGACAGGCCAGACTCTCTGGGGCCAACGGCCTGACTTTC | CASSLRQARLSGANGLTF
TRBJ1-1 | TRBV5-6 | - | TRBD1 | TGTGCCAGCAGATTACAGGGGGCCGGGCCTGAAGCTTTCTTT | CASRLQGAGPEAFF
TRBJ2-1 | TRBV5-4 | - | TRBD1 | TGTGCCAGCAGCCCAGACAGGGCCAGATCCTACAATGAGCAGTTCTTC | CASSPDRARSYNEQFF
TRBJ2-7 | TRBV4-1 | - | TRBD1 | TGCGCCAGCAGCGCCGGGACAGGCCACGAGCAGTACTTC | CASSAGTGHEQYF
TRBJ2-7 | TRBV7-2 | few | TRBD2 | TGTGCCAGCAGCTTATTAGCGGGCGCCGCGGGGGAGCAGTACTTC | CASSLLAGAAGEQYF
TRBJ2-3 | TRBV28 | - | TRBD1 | TGTGCCAGCAGTTTGGGACAGGGGAGCACAGATACGCAGTATTTT | CASSLGQGSTDTQYF
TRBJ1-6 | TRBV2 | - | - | TGTGCCAGCGGCAGGGTGTCCTATAATTCACCCCTCCACTTT | CASGRVSYNSPLHF
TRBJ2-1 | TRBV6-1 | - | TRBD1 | TGTGCCAGCAGTGAACCGGGACAGGGCTCCTACAATGAGCAGTTCTTC | CASSEPGQGSYNEQFF
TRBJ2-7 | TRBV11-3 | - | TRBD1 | TGTGCCAGCAGCTTAGTCGGGACAGGGGGCGAGCAGTACTTC | CASSLVGTGGEQYF
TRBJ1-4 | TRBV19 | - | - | TGTGCCAGTAGGCGACAGCAGACAACTAATGAAAAACTGTTTTTT | CASRRQQTTNEKLFF
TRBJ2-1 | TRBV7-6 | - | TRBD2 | TGTGCCAGCAGCTTAGTGGCTAGCGGGTACAATGAGCAGTTCTTC | CASSLVASGYNEQFF
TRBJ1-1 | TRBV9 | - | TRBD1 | TGTGCCAGCAGCCTAGGACAGGGGATATCGAACACTGAAGCTTTCTTT | CASSLGQGISNTEAFF
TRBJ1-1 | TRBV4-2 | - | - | TGTGCCAGCAGCCCCGACTTGCGGAACACTGAAGCTTTCTTT | CASSPDLRNTEAFF
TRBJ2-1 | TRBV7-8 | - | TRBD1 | TGTGCCAGCAGCACGACAGGGCTCAATGAGCAGTTCTTC | CASSTTGLNEQFF
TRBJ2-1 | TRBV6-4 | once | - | TGTGCCAGCAGTAGAGCGGCCTACAATGAGCAGTTCTTC | CASSRAAYNEQFF
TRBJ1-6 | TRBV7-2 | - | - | TGTGCCAGCAGCACACGAGGAGGGAGGGTGGGTTCACCCCTCCACTTT | CASSTRGGRVGSPLHF
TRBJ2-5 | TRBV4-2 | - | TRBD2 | TGTGCCAGCAGCCCTAACCCCCGGACTAGCGGGGGGAGGTACCAAGAGACCCAGTACTTC | CASSPNPRTSGGRYQETQYF
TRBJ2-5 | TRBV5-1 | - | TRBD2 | TGCGCCAGCAGCTTGGAGACTAGCGGAGAGACCCAGTACTTC | CASSLETSGETQYF
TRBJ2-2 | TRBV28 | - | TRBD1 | TGTGCCAGCAGTCCACAGGGGCTGGGCACCGGGGAGCTGTTTTTT | CASSPQGLGTGELFF
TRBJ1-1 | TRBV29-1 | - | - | TGCAGCGTTGTAGGTTACAGGGTAAACACTGAAGCTTTCTTT | CSVVGYRVNTEAFF
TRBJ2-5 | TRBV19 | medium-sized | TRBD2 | TGTGCCAGTAGTGGTATTAGCGGGAGTGGATGGCAAGAGACCCAGTACTTC | CASSGISGSGWQETQYF
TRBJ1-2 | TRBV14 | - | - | TGTGCCAGCAGCCAAGAGAACAGAGAAACAAATGGCTACACCTTC | CASSQENRETNGYTF
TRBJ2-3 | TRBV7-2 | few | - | TGTGCCAGCAGCTTGCGGACAGATACGCAGTATTTT | CASSLRTDTQYF
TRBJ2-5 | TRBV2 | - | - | TGTGCCAGCAGTGGTTCCAATGTACCGGGAGAGACCCAGTACTTC | CASSGSNVPGETQYF
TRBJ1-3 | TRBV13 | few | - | TGTGCCAGCAGCTCACTCTCCTTACGAGGGAGAGGGCGAAACACCATATATTTT | CASSSLSLRGRGRNTIYF
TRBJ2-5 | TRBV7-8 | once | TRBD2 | TGTGCCAGCAGCCCGGCGGGGGGTGAAGGAGAGACCCAGTACTTC | CASSPAGGEGETQYF
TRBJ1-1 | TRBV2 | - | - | TGTGCCAGCGGATTTCAGGGGCCGCGGACTTTCTTT | CASGFQGPRTFF
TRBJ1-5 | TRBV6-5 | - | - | TGTGCCAGCAGTTACGCAGGCAATCAGCCCCAGCATTTT | CASSYAGNQPQHF
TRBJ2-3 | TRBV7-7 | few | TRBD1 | TGTGCTAGCAGCCTAGACAGGGGACCCGCAGATACGCAGTATTTT | CASSLDRGPADTQYF
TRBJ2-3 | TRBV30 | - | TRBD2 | TGTGCCTGGAGCGGGGGGGCTCGTGATACGCAGTATTTT | CAWSGGARDTQYF
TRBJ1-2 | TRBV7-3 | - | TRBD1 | TGTGCCAGCAGCCGGACAGGGACGACCTATGGCTACACCTTC | CASSRTGTTYGYTF
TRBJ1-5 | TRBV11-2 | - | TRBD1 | TGTGCCAGCAGCTTCGGGACAGGGGTTAATCAGCCCCAGCATTTT | CASSFGTGVNQPQHF
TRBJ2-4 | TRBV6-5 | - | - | TGTGCCAGCAGTACAGGATTTGGCCCCAAAAACATTCAGTACTTC | CASSTGFGPKNIQYF
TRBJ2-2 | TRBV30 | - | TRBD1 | TGTGCCGTGAACCTTGGGACAGGGGGGTTCACCGGGGAGCTGTTTTTT | CAVNLGTGGFTGELFF
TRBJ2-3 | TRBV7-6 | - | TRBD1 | TGTGCCAGCAGCGCCGGGACAGGGGTGAATACGCAGTATTTT | CASSAGTGVNTQYF
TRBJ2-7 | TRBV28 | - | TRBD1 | TGTGCCAGCGGCGCAGGGGGTACCTACGAGCAGTACTTC | CASGAGGTYEQYF
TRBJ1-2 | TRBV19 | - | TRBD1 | TGTGCCAGTAGTACAAATCAGGGGGCCTATGGCTACACCTTC | CASSTNQGAYGYTF
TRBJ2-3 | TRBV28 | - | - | TGTGCCAGCAGTTTAATTACCTCAGGAACAGATACGCAGTATTTT | CASSLITSGTDTQYF
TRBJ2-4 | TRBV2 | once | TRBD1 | TGTGCCAGCAAACCACAGGGGGCCCAAAGAGGCAAAAACAGTCAGTACTTC | CASKPQGAQRGKNSQYF
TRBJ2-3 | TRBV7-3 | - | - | TGTGCCAGCAGCCAAGGACTCTCCACAGATACGCAGTATTTT | CASSQGLSTDTQYF
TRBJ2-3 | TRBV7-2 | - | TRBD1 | TGTGCCAGCAGCTTAGGCGGACAGGGGACAGATACGCAGTATTTT | CASSLGGQGTDTQYF
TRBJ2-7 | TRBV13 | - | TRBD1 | TGTGCCAGCAGACCAACAGGGGGCGTTCACGAGCAGTACTTC | CASRPTGGVHEQYF
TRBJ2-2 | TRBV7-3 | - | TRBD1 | TGCGCCAGCAGCCCGGACAGGGGGTGGACGAACACCGGGGAGCTGTTTTTT | CASSPDRGWTNTGELFF
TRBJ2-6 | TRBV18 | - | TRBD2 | TGTGCCAGCTCACCACAGGTCATAGTAAGCGGGGGGGCCTCTGGGGCCAACGGCCTGACTTTC | CASSPQVIVSGGASGANGLTF
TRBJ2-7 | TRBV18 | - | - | TGTGCCAGCTCACCTCTCAGCTCCTACGAGCAGTACTTC | CASSPLSSYEQYF
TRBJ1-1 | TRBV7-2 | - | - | TGTGCCAGCAGCTTAGCGACCAGGGTGGCTGAAGCTTTCTTT | CASSLATRVAEAFF